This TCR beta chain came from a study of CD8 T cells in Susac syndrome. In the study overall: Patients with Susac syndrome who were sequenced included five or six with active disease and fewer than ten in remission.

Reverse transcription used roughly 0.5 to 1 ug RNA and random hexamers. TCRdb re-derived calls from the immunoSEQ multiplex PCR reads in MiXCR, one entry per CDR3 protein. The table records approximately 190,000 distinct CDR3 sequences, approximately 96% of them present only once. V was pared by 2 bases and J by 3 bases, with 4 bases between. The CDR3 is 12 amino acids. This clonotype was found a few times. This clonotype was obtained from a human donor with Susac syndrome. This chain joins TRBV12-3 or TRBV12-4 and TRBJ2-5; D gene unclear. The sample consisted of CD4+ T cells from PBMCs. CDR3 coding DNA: TGTGCCAGCAGTTTACCAGAAGAGACCCAGTACTTC. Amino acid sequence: CASSLPEETQYF.